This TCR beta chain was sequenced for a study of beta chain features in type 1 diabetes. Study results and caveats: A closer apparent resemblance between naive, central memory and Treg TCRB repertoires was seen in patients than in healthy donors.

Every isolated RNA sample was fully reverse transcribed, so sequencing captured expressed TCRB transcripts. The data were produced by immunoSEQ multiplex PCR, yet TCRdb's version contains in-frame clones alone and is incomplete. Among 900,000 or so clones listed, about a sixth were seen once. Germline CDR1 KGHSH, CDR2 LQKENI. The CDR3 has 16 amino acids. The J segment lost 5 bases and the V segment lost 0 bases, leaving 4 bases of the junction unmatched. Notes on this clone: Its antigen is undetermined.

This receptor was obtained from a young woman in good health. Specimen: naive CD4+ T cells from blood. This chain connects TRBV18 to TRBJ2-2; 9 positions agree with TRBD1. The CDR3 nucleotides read TGTGCCAGCTCACCACCGGGACAGGGACCAACCGGGGAGCTGTTTTTT. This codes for CASSPPGQGPTGELFF. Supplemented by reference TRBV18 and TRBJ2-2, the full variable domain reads NAGVMQNPRHLVRRRGQEARLRCSPMKGHSHVYWYRQLPEEGLKFMVYLQKENIIDESGMPKERFSAEFPKEGPSILRIQQVVRGDSAAYFCASSPPGQGPTGELFFGEGSRLTVL.